A single sample is the source of the 32 T cell receptor beta chains below, sequenced in a study of T cells in Graves' hyperthyroidism and ophthalmopathy. Using RNA transcripts as the source, TCR beta CDR3 regions were amplified. TCR CDR3 regions were first amplified by RT-PCR with HTBI primers. Each CDR3 protein gets one entry after TCRdb re-called the multiplex PCR reads with MiXCR. Among about 400,000 distinct CDR3 sequences, about 14% were seen once, and the ten largest hold around 19%. Sample: blood. Receptors originate from a woman aged 25-40 years with Graves' ophthalmopathy.

This clonotype has a count of ten or more. The chain joins TRBV12-3 or TRBV12-4 to TRBJ2-3; D unclear. There are 12 residues in the CDR3. Trimming stripped 3 bases from V and 6 bases from J, with 7 bases between. CDR3 sequence (DNA): TGTGCCAGCAGTTTTTTCCCCGATACGCAGTATTTT. Its protein product is CASSFFPDTQYF.

The table lists this clonotype with many counts. The chain links TRBV18 to TRBJ2-7, with D perhaps matching TRBD2 (6 bases). The V gene lost 5 bases and the J gene lost 0 bases, with 11 bases spanning the gap. The germline V gene has CDR1 KGHSH and CDR2 LQKENI. This CDR3 spans 14 amino acids. The CDR3, as DNA: TGTGCCAGCTCAACGACGGGGGACTCCTACGAGCAGTACTTC. This encodes CASSTTGDSYEQYF.

This clonotype appeared many times. The rearrangement uses TRBV20-1 and TRBJ2-3; 11 bases agree with TRBD2. Germline V lookup: CDR1 DFQATT, CDR2 SNEGSKA (reference sequence). The length of the CDR3 is 15 residues. With 4 bases clipped from V and 8 bases from J, the junction kept 11 bases outside the gene matches. CDR3 residues: CSAIPTSGTFGTQYF. The CDR3 DNA reads TGCAGTGCTATCCCGACTAGCGGGACCTTCGGTACGCAGTATTTT.

This clonotype showed up many times. The chain carries TRBV24-1 and TRBJ2-5, with TRBD1 matching over 12 bases. V shed 4 bases and J 5 bases; nucleotides not matched to a gene: 10. Per the germline V gene, CDR1 is KGHDR and CDR2 is SFDVKD. The CDR3 extends over 17 amino acids. CDR3 residues: CATSDRDRGPRGETQYF. The CDR3 DNA sequence: TGTGCCACCAGTGACCGGGACAGGGGGCCACGGGGGGAGACCCAGTACTTC.

The table lists this clonotype with many counts. This chain uses TRBV20-1 with TRBJ1-1; weak D call: TRBD1 (6 bases). The CDR3 is made up of 14 amino acids. Germline CDR1 and CDR2: DFQATT and SNEGSKA (reference sequence). With 6 bases removed from V and 1 base from J, the gap between germline ends came to 15 bases. This CDR3 reads CSADQTGPNTEAFF. CDR3 sequence (DNA): TGCAGTGCCGATCAGACAGGACCGAACACTGAAGCTTTCTTT.

V gene TRBV18 combines with J gene TRBJ1-1; TRBD1 agrees at 7 bases. V lost 2 bases and J lost 4; bases outside the gene matches: 7. CDR3 length: 15 amino acids. Germline CDR1 KGHSH, CDR2 LQKENI. The CDR3 is CASSPIQGSATEAFF. The DNA of the CDR3 is TGTGCCAGCTCACCAATACAGGGGTCGGCCACTGAAGCTTTCTTT.

This clonotype was seen many times. The chain carries TRBV5-1 and TRBJ1-5, with a possible D match to TRBD1 (5 bases). There are 14 residues in the CDR3. Germline loops: CDR1 SGHRS, CDR2 YFSETQ. V lost 0 bases and J 5 bases, leaving 9 bases between the germline ends. The CDR3 DNA is TGCGCCAGCAGCTTGGCAGGGACGGATCAGCCCCAGCATTTT. Translated: CASSLAGTDQPQHF. Drawing the rest from reference TRBV5-1 and TRBJ1-5, the complete variable domain is KAGVTQTPRYLIKTRGQQVTLSCSPISGHRSVSWYQQTPGQGLQFLFEYFSETQRNKGNFPGRFSGRQFSNSRSEMNVSTLELGDSALYLCASSLAGTDQPQHFGDGTRLSIL.

This clonotype was counted ten times or more. V gene TRBV30 combines with J gene TRBJ1-4; tentatively, D is TRBD1 (5 bases). This CDR3 region has 12 residues. The V end lost 7 bases, the J end lost 8 bases, and 14 bases lay between the germline ends. From germline, CDR1 is GTSNPN and CDR2 SVGIG (reference sequence). CDR3: CAFRGGEEKLFF. CDR3 nucleotides: TGTGCCTTCCGCGGGGGAGAGGAAAAACTGTTTTTT.

This clonotype was counted at least ten times. The chain has TRBV4-2 and TRBJ2-2; TRBD2 is a possible D gene (5 bases). V lost 1 base and J lost 6, with 15 bases in between. This CDR3 region has 16 residues. Germline V gene sequence: CDR1 LGHNA, CDR2 YNFKEQ. CDR3 sequence reads: CASSQGREGIAGELFF. The CDR3, as DNA: TGTGCCAGCAGCCAAGGCAGAGAGGGTATTGCCGGGGAGCTGTTTTTT.

This clonotype was found many times. The chain couples TRBV12-3 or TRBV12-4 to TRBJ1-3, with 7 bases that match TRBD1. V lost 5 bases, J lost 8 bases, and 12 bases stayed unmatched. CDR3 length: 15 amino acids. The CDR3 DNA reads as TGTGCCAGCAGTGATACAGGGGCTCCCAAAGACACCATATATTTT. Translated, it gives CASSDTGAPKDTIYF.

This clonotype was recorded a few times. The chain joins TRBV2 to TRBJ1-3; TRBD1 agrees at 11 bases. The junction had 6 bases not matched to a gene; V was cut back by 6 bases and J by 2 bases. Germline values: CDR1 SNHLY, CDR2 FYNNEI. The CDR3 has 16 residues. The CDR3 sequence: CASSPRTGGPGNTIYF. CDR3 DNA: TGTGCCAGCAGCCCCCGGACAGGGGGCCCTGGAAACACCATATATTTT.

A few counts support this clonotype. The CDR3 DNA reads TGTGCCAGCAGCTCGACGGGGGGGCGGACCCAGTACTTC. Protein: CASSSTGGRTQYF. The chain has TRBV7-3 and TRBJ2-5, with TRBD2 identical over 8 bases. CDR1 SGHTA and CDR2 FQGTGA come from the germline V gene. Trimming cost V 4 bases and J 7 bases; bases outside gene matches: 5. There are 13 residues in the CDR3.

The chain combines TRBV2 with TRBJ1-6; D uncertain. Germline-derived CDR1 and CDR2 are SNHLY and FYNNEI. V lost 3 bases and J 5 bases, leaving 8 bases between the germline ends. The CDR3 is 14 residues long. CDR3 region: CASSDRANNSPLHF. The DNA for the CDR3 is TGTGCCAGCAGTGACCGGGCCAATAATTCACCCCTCCACTTT.

This chain links TRBV30 with TRBJ1-1; D uncertain. Germline loops: CDR1 GTSNPN, CDR2 SVGIG (reference sequence). The CDR3 is 13 amino acids. V dropped 1 base and J dropped 11 bases, with 17 bases sitting between them. The CDR3 DNA reads as TGTGCCTGGAGTGAGACTTCGTTCCTCGGGGCTTTCTTT. As protein: CAWSETSFLGAFF.

Ten or more counts support this clonotype. This chain uses TRBV20-1 with TRBJ2-7; D is ambiguous. The germline CDR1 and CDR2 sequences are DFQATT and SNEGSKA (reference sequence). V gave up 3 bases and J gave up 6 bases, with 15 bases separating them. This CDR3 has 13 residues. DNA for the CDR3: TGCAGTGCTAGGCCGCTGTCTCTTACCGAGCAGTACTTC. It yields the protein CSARPLSLTEQYF.

On this clonotype: A much larger clone is a single base away; this may be a read error. In this CDR3 the conserved last residue, phenylalanine or tryptophan, is missing, so a read error is likely. The V and J genes are TRBV5-1 and TRBJ1-1, with 7 positions matching TRBD1. Germline V gives CDR1 SGHRS, CDR2 YFSETQ. V lost 4 bases to trimming and J lost 2 bases; unmatched junction nucleotides: 5. This CDR3 comprises 14 residues. The CDR3 bases are TGCGCCAGCAGCAACCGACAGGGAAACACTGAAGCTTTCCTT. Its protein product is CASSNRQGNTEAFL.

Comment on this clonotype: A read error may be the cause here, since a much bigger clone is one base away. The chain carries TRBV19 and TRBJ2-1; 7 bases fit TRBD2. Germline-derived CDR1 and CDR2 are LNHDA and SQIVND (reference sequence). The CDR3 length is 17 residues. CDR3 residues: CASSMVYGGSSNNEQFF. The CDR3 nucleotides read TGTGCCAGTAGTATGGTGTACGGGGGGAGCTCCAACAATGAGCAGTTCTTC. Variable domain in full (rest from reference TRBV19 and TRBJ2-1): DGGITQSPKYLFRKEGQNVTLSCEQNLNHDAMYWYRQDPGQGLRLIYYSQIVNDFQKGDIAEGYSVSREKKESFPLTVTSAQKNPTAFYLCASSMVYGGSSNNEQFFGPGTRLTVL.

This clonotype was seen many times. The chain combines TRBV2 with TRBJ2-1; D perhaps matches TRBD2 (5 bases). The CDR3 consists of 13 residues. CDR1 SNHLY and CDR2 FYNNEI come from the germline V gene. V dropped 11 bases and J dropped 0 bases, with 11 bases sitting between them. CDR3: CAQRVGSYNEQFF. The CDR3 nucleotides read TGTGCCCAGAGGGTAGGCTCCTACAATGAGCAGTTCTTC.

The sample holds many counts of this clonotype. V usage is TRBV11-2 and J usage is TRBJ2-5; 10 positions match TRBD2. Trimming cost V 1 base and J 5 bases; bases outside gene matches: 7. The CDR3 is 16 residues long. Germline V CDR1 and CDR2: SGHAT, FQNNGV. CDR3 nucleotides: TGTGCCAGCAGCTTAGGCCGGACTAGCGGAGAGGAGACCCAGTACTTC. As protein: CASSLGRTSGEETQYF.

This clonotype was picked up many times. The gene calls are TRBV3-1 and TRBJ2-3, with 11 bases identical to TRBD2. Per the germline V gene, CDR1 is LGHDT and CDR2 is YNNKEL (reference sequence). J gave up 7 bases and V 2 bases, and 11 bases lay outside the gene matches. The CDR3 has 17 amino acids. The CDR3 sequence: CASSQFDLSGGENTQYF. CDR3 DNA: TGTGCCAGCAGCCAATTTGATCTTAGCGGGGGGGAAAATACGCAGTATTTT.

This clonotype appeared a few times. The rearrangement links TRBV29-1 to TRBJ1-3; no clear D gene. Germline assignment: CDR1 SQVTM and CDR2 ANQGSEA. The V gene lost 6 bases and the J gene lost 0 bases, with 6 bases spanning the gap. The CDR3 totals 12 residues. The CDR3 loop reads CSVSNSGNTIYF. The CDR3 nucleotides are TGCAGCGTCTCTAACTCTGGAAACACCATATATTTT.

In the case of this clonotype: One junction end does not reproduce the germline sequence, and a read error may be involved. The V call is TRBV6-5, the J call TRBJ2-2, with a weak D call TRBD1 (5 bases). The CDR3 is 15 amino acids. CDR1 is MNHEY and CDR2 is SVGAGI in the germline V gene. This CDR3 is CASGYPQGNTGELFF. DNA of the CDR3: TGTGCCAGCGGTTACCCTCAGGGGAACACCGGGGAGCTGTTTTTT.

In this sample, this clonotype turned up many times. This rearrangement joins TRBV7-3 to TRBJ1-5; no definite D call. Germline-derived CDR1 and CDR2 are SGHTA and FQGTGA. Trimming cost V 0 bases and J 6 bases, with 9 bases left between them. This CDR3 contains 14 residues. The CDR3 loop is CASSLTPGIQPQHF. CDR3 nucleotide sequence: TGTGCCAGCAGCTTAACCCCCGGGATTCAGCCCCAGCATTTT.

In its sample, this clonotype was seen many times. The chain combines TRBV30 with TRBJ2-3; D is uncertain. The CDR3 is made up of 14 amino acids. Deletions cut 4 bases from V and 2 bases from J, with 13 bases between. Germline loops: CDR1 GTSNPN, CDR2 SVGIG (reference sequence). The DNA for the CDR3 is TGTGCCTGGAACCTACTGGAAAACACAGATACGCAGTATTTT. Protein: CAWNLLENTDTQYF. The whole variable domain, remainder taken from reference TRBV30 and TRBJ2-3, is SQTIHQWPATLVQPVGSPLSLECTVEGTSNPNLYWYRQAAGRGLQLLFYSVGIGQISSEVPQNLSASRPQDRQFILSSKKLLLSDSGFYLCAWNLLENTDTQYFGPGTRLTVL.

This clonotype was detected many times. The rearrangement joins TRBV28 to TRBJ2-1; D is undetermined. The length of the CDR3 is 14 residues. Trimming took 2 bases from V and 3 from J, leaving 8 bases between them. Germline values: CDR1 MDHEN, CDR2 SYDVKM. The CDR3 bases are TGTGCCAGCAGTTTAGTCGGCAGCTACAATGAGCAGTTCTTC. It is translated as CASSLVGSYNEQFF.

Ten or more counts support this clonotype. The chain combines TRBV2 with TRBJ2-3, with TRBD2 matching over 10 bases. There are 18 residues in the CDR3. Germline loops: CDR1 SNHLY, CDR2 FYNNEI. Trimming at V came to 3 bases and at J to 2 bases, leaving 11 bases not matched to a gene. The CDR3 coding sequence is TGTGCCAGCAGTGACCTACCCCTAGCGGGGGCAAACACAGATACGCAGTATTTT. Its protein product is CASSDLPLAGANTDTQYF.

The table lists this clonotype with many counts. The chain is built from TRBV10-3 and TRBJ2-5; tentative D call: TRBD1 (6 bases). V was trimmed by 4 bases and J by 4 bases, leaving 13 bases between them. There are 14 residues in the CDR3. Germline V CDR1 and CDR2: ENHRY, SYGVKD. CDR3 residues: CAISAPGEVETQYF. In DNA, the CDR3 is TGTGCCATCAGTGCCCCAGGGGAAGTAGAGACCCAGTACTTC.

In its sample, this clonotype was seen many times. This chain uses TRBV12-3 or TRBV12-4 with TRBJ1-4; D is possibly TRBD1 (6 bases). Trimming stripped 0 bases from V and 8 bases from J, with 10 bases between. The CDR3 has 14 amino acids. CDR3: CASSLALRGEKLFF. In DNA, the CDR3 is TGTGCCAGCAGTTTAGCGCTTAGGGGGGAAAAACTGTTTTTT.

The chain is built from TRBV2 and TRBJ2-7; TRBD2 matches 10 bases. Germline loops: CDR1 SNHLY, CDR2 FYNNEI. V shed 6 bases, J shed 2 bases, and the junction held 4 bases outside the gene matches. This CDR3 is 14 amino acids long. The CDR3 is CASRESGGAYEQYF. The CDR3 nucleotides are TGTGCCAGCAGGGAAAGCGGGGGGGCCTACGAGCAGTACTTC.

This clonotype was observed a handful of times. This chain uses TRBV6-6 with TRBJ2-6; D gene uncertain. Germline values: CDR1 MNHNY, CDR2 SVGAGI (reference sequence). CDR3 size: 16 residues. V was shortened by 0 bases and J by 4 bases, with 10 bases between the two germline ends. The CDR3, as DNA: TGTGCCAGCAGTTACTCATCGGTTTGGGGGGCCAACGTCCTGACTTTC. Its protein product is CASSYSSVWGANVLTF.

The CDR3 coding sequence is TGTGCCAGCTCCACGGTGGGGGGTACCGGGGAGCTGTTTTTT. The encoded protein is CASSTVGGTGELFF. The chain combines TRBV27 with TRBJ2-2; TRBD2 might be the D (6 bases). The germline V gene encodes CDR1 MNHEY and CDR2 SMNVEV (reference sequence). V was clipped by 8 bases and J by 5 bases, with 15 bases between them. CDR3 length equals 14 residues.

This clonotype was seen at least ten times. The V and J genes are TRBV28 and TRBJ2-5, with TRBD2 identical over 10 bases. CDR1 and CDR2 (germline): MDHEN, SYDVKM. V was pared by 5 bases and J by 5 bases, with 5 bases of the junction left unmatched. The CDR3 is made up of 14 amino acids. The CDR3 reads CASSPGLASETQYF. For the CDR3, the DNA is TGTGCCAGCAGTCCGGGACTAGCGTCGGAGACCCAGTACTTC.